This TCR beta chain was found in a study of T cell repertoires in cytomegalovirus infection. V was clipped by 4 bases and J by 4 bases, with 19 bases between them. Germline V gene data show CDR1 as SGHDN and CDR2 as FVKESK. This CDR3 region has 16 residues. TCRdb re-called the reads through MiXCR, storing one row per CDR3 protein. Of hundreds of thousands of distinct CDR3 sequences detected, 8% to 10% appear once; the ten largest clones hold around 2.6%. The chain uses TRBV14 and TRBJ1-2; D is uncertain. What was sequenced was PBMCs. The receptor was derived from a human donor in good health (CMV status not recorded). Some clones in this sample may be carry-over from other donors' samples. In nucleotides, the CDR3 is TGTGCCAGCAGCCCTCTCGGGCGGGGAGAAGGCTATGGCTACACCTTC. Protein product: CASSPLGRGEGYGYTF.